This T cell receptor (beta chain) was obtained from a study of early T cells in non-severe SARS-CoV-2 infection. Background on the study: Whole-blood bulk RNA, unsorted, was sequenced, and chains were unpaired.

Attachment of unique molecular identifiers was made to individual cDNA molecules. TCRdb re-analysed the 5' RACE reads in MiXCR, keeping a single row per CDR3 protein. The table includes 45,000 to 65,000 distinct CDR3 sequences, around 12% detected once. The CDR3 totals 13 residues. Germline values: CDR1 ENHRY, CDR2 SYGVKD. Deletions cut 7 bases from V and 4 bases from J, with 11 bases between. Ten or more counts support this clonotype. As yet, its antigen is unknown. Study conclusions and caveats: VDJdb matching, biased toward anti-spike CD8 responses, missed private and CD4 specificities.

Sequenced material: whole blood, taken at baseline. The TCR originated in an adult who was a healthcare worker with PCR-confirmed SARS-CoV-2 infection or an uninfected control (not recorded which). The genes are TRBV10-3 and TRBJ2-1, with D perhaps being TRBD1 or TRBD2 (5 bases each). The CDR3 spells CAIMGDPYNEQFF. CDR3 DNA: TGTGCCATCATGGGGGACCCGTACAATGAGCAGTTCTTC.